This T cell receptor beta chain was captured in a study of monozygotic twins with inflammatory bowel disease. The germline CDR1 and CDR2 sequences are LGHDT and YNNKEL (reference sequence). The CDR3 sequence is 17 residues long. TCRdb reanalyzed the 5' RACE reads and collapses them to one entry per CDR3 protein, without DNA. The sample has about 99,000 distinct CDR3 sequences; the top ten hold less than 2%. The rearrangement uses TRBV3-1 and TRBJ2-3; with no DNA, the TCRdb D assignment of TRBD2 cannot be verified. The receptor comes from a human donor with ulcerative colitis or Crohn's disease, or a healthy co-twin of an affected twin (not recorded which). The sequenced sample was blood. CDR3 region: CASSQGGGTASTDTQYF.